The sequence of this T cell receptor (beta chain) was determined in a study of T cell responses to AZD1222 COVID-19 vaccine. Overall study findings and caveats: Reports indicate that nearly half of spike-specific TCRs are directed at unmutated variant regions.

CDR1 is LNHDA, CDR2 SQIVND, per germline (reference sequence). The CDR3 runs 15 residues. V lost 4 bases and J lost 3, with 13 bases in between. Only in-frame clones appear in the TCRdb table, and some are missing; sequencing was by immunoSEQ multiplex PCR. The sample lists under 35,000 clones, just over 90% occurring once. In the case of this clone: What it recognizes is unknown.

The sequence came from an adult in good health. V is TRBV19 and J is TRBJ1-5, with no clear D. Sequences were derived from peripheral blood, sampled on day 0 of AZD1222 vaccination. CDR3 nucleotide sequence: TGTGCCAGTAGTACTCTTCGACACGTCAATCAGCCCCAGCATTTT. It is translated as CASSTLRHVNQPQHF.